Below, 19 T cell receptor beta chains from the same sample are listed, as sequenced in a study of shared clonotypes between healthy human individuals. TCRdb's copy holds only in-frame clones and misses some; the assay was immunoSEQ multiplex PCR. The profile shows approximately 470,000 clones, around 73% of them singletons. Material for sequencing was PBMCs. These receptors were taken from a woman aged 40 to 55 in good health. Some clones in this sample may be carry-over from other donors' samples.

The chain is built from TRBV15 and TRBJ1-1, with D possibly TRBD1 on 6 matching bases. The V gene lost 0 bases and the J gene lost 1 base, with 15 bases spanning the gap. From germline, CDR1 is LNHNV and CDR2 YYDKDF (reference sequence). The CDR3 length is 17 residues. For the CDR3, the DNA is TGTGCCACCAGCAGAGAGTCCCCTGGACAGCAGAACACTGAAGCTTTCTTT. Amino acids: CATSRESPGQQNTEAFF.

This chain connects TRBV28 to TRBJ2-1; tentatively, D is TRBD2 (6 bases). V was shortened by 2 bases and J by 0 bases, with 8 bases between the two germline ends. This CDR3 spans 15 amino acids. In germline, CDR1 is MDHEN, CDR2 SYDVKM. In DNA form, the CDR3 reads TGTGCCAGCAGTTTAGCGGGAAACTCCTACAATGAGCAGTTCTTC. Translation gives CASSLAGNSYNEQFF.

The V call is TRBV5-1, the J call TRBJ2-1; D gene ambiguous. This CDR3 spans 13 amino acids. Germline V lookup: CDR1 SGHRS, CDR2 YFSETQ. Deletions cut 1 base from V and 9 bases from J, with 11 bases between. The CDR3 spells CASSLLSSTEQFF. CDR3 DNA: TGCGCCAGCAGCTTGTTGAGTAGCACTGAGCAGTTCTTC.

The chain is built from TRBV18 and TRBJ1-2; D might be TRBD1 (5 bases). CDR1 and CDR2 from the germline V gene are KGHSH and LQKENI. The CDR3 is 14 residues long. V lost 2 bases and J lost 4, with 11 bases in between. The CDR3, as DNA: TGTGCCAGCTCACCAGGGAGGGGCGGCTATGGCTACACCTTC. Its translation: CASSPGRGGYGYTF.

The chain has TRBV2 and TRBJ2-2; the D is unclear. The germline CDR1 and CDR2 sequences are SNHLY and FYNNEI. CDR3 length equals 13 residues. For the CDR3, the DNA is TGTGCTTCATGGTTGGAGAACACCGGGGAGCTGTTTTTT. This translates into CASWLENTGELFF.

This sequence joins TRBV4-1 and TRBJ2-3; 15 bases agree with TRBD2. The CDR3 is made up of 19 amino acids. CDR1 is MGHRA, CDR2 YSYEKL, per germline. V lost 1 base and J lost 2; bases outside the gene matches: 7. The DNA for the CDR3 is TGCGCCAGCAGCCAAGGGGGACTAGCGGGAGGCAACCCCACAGATACGCAGTATTTT. Amino acids: CASSQGGLAGGNPTDTQYF.

The rearrangement links TRBV11-3 to TRBJ2-7; 7 bases agree with TRBD2. The junction had 7 bases not matched to a gene; V was cut back by 5 bases and J by 3 bases. The CDR3 has 14 amino acids. From germline, CDR1 is SGHNT and CDR2 YENEEA. The CDR3 nucleotides read TGTGCCAGCAGCAGAGGGGCTAGCGGCTACGAGCAGTACTTC. Protein: CASSRGASGYEQYF.

In its sample, this clone was seen a few times. A junction boundary mismatches the germline segment, possibly from a read error. The V call is TRBV5-1, the J call TRBJ1-2; D is undetermined. Germline assignment: CDR1 SGHRS and CDR2 YFSETQ. The CDR3 runs to 12 residues. Here the CDR3 reads CASSREVEAPSF. CDR3 coding DNA: TGCGCCAGCAGCCGGGAAGTGGAAGCCCCCAGCTTC.

The V and J genes are TRBV29-1 and TRBJ2-5; 7 bases match TRBD1. The end of the DNA is better explained by TRBJ2-7, so the J call may be wrong. The CDR3 contains 13 residues. Germline assignment: CDR1 SQVTM and CDR2 ANQGSEA. The CDR3 coding sequence is TGCAGCGTGACCGGGACAGAGCCCTACGAGCAGTACTTC. The encoded protein is CSVTGTEPYEQYF.

As for this clone: This may be a read error, as it is one base from a much larger clone. This CDR3 is also generated by other DNA sequences in the sample. This chain connects TRBV2 to TRBJ2-7; 10 bases align to TRBD2. The length of the CDR3 is 15 residues. V shed 6 bases, J shed 6 bases, and the junction held 11 bases outside the gene matches. Germline CDR1 reads SNHLY; CDR2 reads FYNNEI. In DNA, the CDR3 is TGTGCCAGCAGACAAACTAGCGGGACTTCGGGCGAGCAGTACTTC. It translates to CASRQTSGTSGEQYF.

Regarding this clone: This CDR3 is also generated by other DNA sequences in the sample. The V call is TRBV30, the J call TRBJ2-6; unclear D gene. V lost 0 bases, J lost 0 bases, and 6 bases lay in between. The CDR3 covers 15 residues. The V gene's germline CDR1 is GTSNPN and CDR2 SVGIG (reference sequence). The CDR3 bases are TGTGCCTGGAGTGTAGGCCTCTCTGGGGCCAACGTCCTGACTTTC. It encodes CAWSVGLSGANVLTF.

The gene calls are TRBV5-1 and TRBJ2-5, with a possible D match to TRBD1 (5 bases). The tail of the sequence fits TRBJ2-7 better, so the J call may be wrong. Germline-derived CDR1 and CDR2 are SGHRS and YFSETQ. The length of the CDR3 is 14 residues. The CDR3 here is CASQAQGSSYEQYF. The DNA of the CDR3 is TGCGCCAGCCAGGCGCAGGGATCAAGTTACGAGCAGTACTTC.

J is TRBJ1-1 and V is TRBV15; D may be TRBD1 (5 bases). With 0 bases removed from V and 4 bases from J, the gap between germline ends came to 18 bases. Germline-derived CDR1 and CDR2 are LNHNV and YYDKDF (reference sequence). The CDR3 length is 17 residues. The CDR3 region has the DNA TGTGCCACCAGCAGAGATCAGGGACCCTGGGGAGGCACTGAAGCTTTCTTT. This encodes CATSRDQGPWGGTEAFF. The whole variable domain, remainder taken from reference TRBV15 and TRBJ1-1, is DAMVIQNPRYQVTQFGKPVTLSCSQTLNHNVMYWYQQKSSQAPKLLFHYYDKDFNNEADTPDNFQSRRPNTSFCFLDIRSPGLGDTAMYLCATSRDQGPWGGTEAFFGQGTRLTVV.

The chain is built from TRBV7-9 and TRBJ2-1; tentatively, D is TRBD1 (7 bases). Germline CDR1 SEHNR, CDR2 FQNEAQ (reference sequence). The CDR3 covers 16 residues. V lost 3 bases, J lost 1 base, and 13 bases lay in between. CDR3 sequence reads: CASSFIAGGSYNEQFF. The CDR3 DNA reads TGTGCCAGCAGCTTTATCGCAGGGGGGTCCTACAATGAGCAGTTCTTC.

The chain is built from TRBV29-1 and TRBJ2-1, with TRBD1 matching 8 bases. There are 13 residues in the CDR3. Per germline, CDR1 SQVTM and CDR2 ANQGSEA. V dropped 6 bases and J dropped 8; count of bases not matched to a gene: 9. CDR3 protein: CSVAGTGLDEQFF. CDR3 nucleotides: TGCAGCGTCGCAGGGACAGGTTTGGATGAGCAGTTCTTC.

The chain is built from TRBV2 and TRBJ1-2; TRBD1 matches at 7 bases. The germline CDR1 and CDR2 sequences are SNHLY and FYNNEI. The CDR3 is 14 residues long. After removal of 9 bases from V and 0 bases from J, the junction contained 7 bases not matched to a gene. The CDR3 spells CASTGTATNYGYTF. CDR3 nucleotide sequence: TGTGCCAGTACCGGGACAGCCACTAACTATGGCTACACCTTC.

The CDR3 DNA reads as TGTGCCAGCAGCTCGGACGTGGGGAACAATGAGCAGTTCTTC. Amino acids: CASSSDVGNNEQFF. The rearrangement joins TRBV7-2 to TRBJ2-1, with D unresolved. CDR1 is SGHTA, CDR2 FQGNSA, per germline. The V gene lost 4 bases and the J gene lost 5 bases, with 12 bases spanning the gap. This CDR3 has 14 residues.

This chain joins TRBV10-2 and TRBJ1-5; 9 nucleotides align to TRBD1. Germline CDR1 and CDR2: WSHSY and SAAADI. V was pared by 4 bases and J by 9 bases, with 10 bases of the junction left unmatched. CDR3 length: 15 residues. The CDR3 coding sequence is TGCGCCAGCAGTGGGACAGGGGCCCTATACTTGCCCCAGCATTTT. Protein product: CASSGTGALYLPQHF.

The chain combines TRBV11-1 with TRBJ2-2, with 10 bases aligning to TRBD2. V lost 3 bases, J lost 5 bases, and 9 bases stayed unmatched. The CDR3 has 17 amino acids. The germline V gene has CDR1 SGHAT and CDR2 FQDESV (reference sequence). CDR3 residues: CASSFPSGGMGTGELFF. In nucleotides, the CDR3 is TGTGCCAGCAGCTTCCCTAGCGGGGGCATGGGGACCGGGGAGCTGTTTTTT.